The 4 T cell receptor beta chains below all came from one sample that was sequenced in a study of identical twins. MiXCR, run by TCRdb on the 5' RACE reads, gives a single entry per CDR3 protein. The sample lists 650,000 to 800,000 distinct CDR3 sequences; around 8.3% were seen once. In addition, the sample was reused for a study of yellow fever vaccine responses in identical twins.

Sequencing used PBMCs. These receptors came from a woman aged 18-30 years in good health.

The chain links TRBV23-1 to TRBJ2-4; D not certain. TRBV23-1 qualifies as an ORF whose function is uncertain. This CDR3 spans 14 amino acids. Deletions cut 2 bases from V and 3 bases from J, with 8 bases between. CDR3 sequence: CASSQREVKNIQYF. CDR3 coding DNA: TGCGCCAGCAGTCAAAGAGAGGTCAAAAACATTCAGTACTTC.

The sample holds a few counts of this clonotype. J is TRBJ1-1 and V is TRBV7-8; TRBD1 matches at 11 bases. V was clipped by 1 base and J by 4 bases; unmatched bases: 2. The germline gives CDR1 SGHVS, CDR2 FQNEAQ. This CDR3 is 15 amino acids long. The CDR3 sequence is CASSLDGTGGTEAFF. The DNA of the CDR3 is TGTGCCAGCAGCTTAGACGGGACAGGGGGCACTGAAGCTTTCTTT.

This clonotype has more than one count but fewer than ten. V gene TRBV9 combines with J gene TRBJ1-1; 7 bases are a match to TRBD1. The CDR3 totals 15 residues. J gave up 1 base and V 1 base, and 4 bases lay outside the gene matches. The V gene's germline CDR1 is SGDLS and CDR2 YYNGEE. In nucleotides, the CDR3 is TGTGCCAGCAGCGTACCTGACAGGGAGAACACTGAAGCTTTCTTT. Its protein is CASSVPDRENTEAFF.

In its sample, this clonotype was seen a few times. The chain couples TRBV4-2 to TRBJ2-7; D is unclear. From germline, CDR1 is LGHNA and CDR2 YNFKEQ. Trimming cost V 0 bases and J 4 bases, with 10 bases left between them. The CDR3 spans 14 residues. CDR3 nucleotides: TGTGCCAGCAGCCAAGATACGCCCAGTTACGAGCAGTACTTC. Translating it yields CASSQDTPSYEQYF.